This T cell receptor (beta chain) is drawn from a study of cytomegalovirus exposure and HLA in healthy donors. The CDR3 is made up of 15 amino acids. Trimming took 3 bases from V and 1 from J, leaving 11 bases between them. Germline CDR1 is MGHRA and CDR2 is YSYEKL. 60 Vbeta and 13 Jbeta primers were used in PCR. Data came from immunoSEQ multiplex PCR; TCRdb stores just in-frame clones and leaves some out. The table shows roughly 120,000 clones, with 82% occurring only once. This clone has more than one count but fewer than ten. The rearrangement joins TRBV4-1 to TRBJ2-3; D is unresolved. Sequenced sample: PBMCs. The receptor's source is a male donor in good health and CMV-seropositive. This CDR3 reads CASSHSWQGTDTQYF. The CDR3 nucleotides are TGCGCCAGCAGCCACTCATGGCAGGGCACAGATACGCAGTATTTT.